The 15 T cell receptor beta chains below come from one sample, sequenced in a study of blood T cells in healthy people across ages. Through a sample-barcoded 5' primer and a J-beta primer mix, a second PCR was run for roughly 7 to 11 cycles. TCRdb independently ran MiXCR on the 5' RACE reads; one entry per CDR3 protein. The repertoire holds more than 800,000 distinct CDR3 sequences, around 43% seen once, with 15% to 20% in the top ten. Sequenced material: blood. Receptors originate from a woman between 55 and 75 years old in good health.

V and J are TRBV4-2 and TRBJ2-7; TRBD2 agrees at 7 bases. The CDR3 contains 13 residues. In germline, CDR1 is LGHNA, CDR2 YNFKEQ. V lost 11 bases to trimming and J lost 3 bases; unmatched junction nucleotides: 10. CDR3 nucleotide sequence: TGTGCCCCCCGGGGCGGGAGAGACTACGAGCAGTACTTC. It translates to CAPRGGRDYEQYF.

On this clonotype itself: With a much larger clone just one base away, this may be a read error. The chain links TRBV9 to TRBJ2-1; 7 nucleotides agree with TRBD2. J lost 4 bases, V lost 4 bases, and 8 bases had no gene match. Germline CDR1 SGDLS, CDR2 YYNGEE. This CDR3 comprises 15 residues. CDR3 amino acids: CASSIGLAEYNEQFF. The CDR3 coding sequence is TGTGCCAGCAGCATAGGGCTAGCGGAATACAATGAGCAGTTCTTC.

This clonotype has just a few counts. A read error is possible here, since a much larger clone lies one base away. The CDR3 reads CASIGTDTQYF. CDR3 nucleotide sequence: TGTGCCAGCATCGGCACAGATACGCAGTATTTT. The rearrangement links TRBV25-1 to TRBJ2-3; D not resolved. The V and J ends lost 7 bases and 1 base respectively, with 3 bases between them. The length of the CDR3 is 11 residues. Per the germline V gene, CDR1 is MGHDK and CDR2 is SYGVNS.

The chain links TRBV5-1 to TRBJ1-1; 9 positions match TRBD1. Per the germline V gene, CDR1 is SGHRS and CDR2 is YFSETQ. Trimming at V came to 8 bases and at J to 2 bases, leaving 4 bases not matched to a gene. The CDR3 extends over 13 amino acids. CDR3 in DNA: TGCGCCAGTACAGGGGGCAGCAACACTGAAGCTTTCTTT. Protein sequence: CASTGGSNTEAFF.

This clonotype was counted between two and nine times. The V and J genes are TRBV3-1 and TRBJ1-2; no definite D call. Trimming cost V 3 bases and J 6 bases, with 11 bases left between them. This CDR3 has 13 amino acids. The V gene's germline CDR1 is LGHDT and CDR2 YNNKEL (reference sequence). CDR3 bases: TGTGCCAGCAGCCAGCAACAGCTCCATGGCTACACCTTC. Its translation: CASSQQQLHGYTF.

The table lists this clonotype with a few counts. The rearrangement uses TRBV20-1 and TRBJ2-3; D is possibly TRBD1 (5 bases). V lost 5 bases to trimming and J lost 4 bases, with 13 bases between them. The length of the CDR3 is 13 residues. CDR1 and CDR2 from the germline V gene are DFQATT and SNEGSKA (reference sequence). The DNA of the CDR3 is TGCAGTGCTGGTCCTCCAGGGCCAGATACGCAGTATTTT. It translates to CSAGPPGPDTQYF.

This clonotype was observed once. The CDR3 protein is CASGPYGDTQYF. The DNA for the CDR3 is TGTGCCAGCGGACCCTATGGAGATACGCAGTATTTT. The chain couples TRBV7-2 to TRBJ2-3; D gene ambiguous. Per the germline V gene, CDR1 is SGHTA and CDR2 is FQGNSA. This CDR3 is 12 amino acids long. The V and J ends lost 8 bases and 5 bases respectively, with 11 bases between them.

The rearrangement uses TRBV7-9 and TRBJ2-1; D is perhaps TRBD2 (6 bases). The germline gives CDR1 SEHNR, CDR2 FQNEAQ (reference sequence). The CDR3 runs to 17 residues. V shed 3 bases and J shed 3 bases, with 18 bases lying between them. The DNA of the CDR3 is TGTGCCAGCAGCTTGGGTTTGGGGGAGGATCTCTACAATGAGCAGTTCTTC. Its protein is CASSLGLGEDLYNEQFF.

The V gene is TRBV7-2, the J gene TRBJ2-7, with 8 bases matching TRBD1. The CDR3 consists of 14 residues. Unmatched junction bases numbered 7, after V lost 5 bases and J lost 4 bases. Germline V gene sequence: CDR1 SGHTA, CDR2 FQGNSA. The CDR3 DNA sequence: TGTGCCAGCAGCCCGGACAGGGTAATGTACGAGCAGTACTTC. Its translation: CASSPDRVMYEQYF.

This clonotype was recorded many times. This chain connects TRBV12-3 or TRBV12-4 to TRBJ2-5; a possible D gene is TRBD1 (5 bases). V was trimmed by 6 bases and J by 1 base, leaving 12 bases between them. The CDR3 is 14 amino acids. The CDR3 DNA reads as TGTGCCAGCAGCCCTACAGGTACCCAAGAGACCCAGTACTTC. Translating gives CASSPTGTQETQYF.

This clonotype was picked up a small number of times. The chain joins TRBV5-6 to TRBJ2-3; D could derive from TRBD1 or TRBD2 (5 bases each). Trimming removed 4 bases from V and 2 bases from J, with 14 bases in between. Germline CDR1 SGHDT, CDR2 YYEEEE. CDR3 length: 15 residues. Here the CDR3 reads CASSTGRRPTDTQYF. DNA for the CDR3: TGTGCCAGCAGCACGGGACGACGACCCACAGATACGCAGTATTTT.

The chain combines TRBV3-1 with TRBJ2-7, with D possibly TRBD2 on 5 matching bases. The V end lost 1 base, the J end lost 7 bases, and 23 bases lay between the germline ends. The CDR3 consists of 17 residues. Germline lookup yields CDR1 LGHDT and CDR2 YNNKEL (reference sequence). The CDR3 nucleotides read TGTGCCAGCAGCCAAGGCATCCAGCGCGGGCGGGTCGGAGAGCAGTACTTC. Protein sequence: CASSQGIQRGRVGEQYF.

This clonotype was picked up many times. In DNA, the CDR3 is TGCAGCGTTGATATTGAAGGGTCCTACGAGCAGTACTTC. Its translation: CSVDIEGSYEQYF. This chain joins TRBV29-1 and TRBJ2-7; D gene unclear. The CDR3 runs 13 residues. Germline V gene lookup returns CDR1 SQVTM and CDR2 ANQGSEA. Trimming removed 3 bases at V and 1 base at J, with 10 bases between.

CDR3 loop: CASSLASGRVYEQYF. The DNA for the CDR3 is TGTGCCAGCAGCTTAGCTTCGGGCCGCGTCTACGAGCAGTACTTC. The V and J genes are TRBV7-9 and TRBJ2-7; D is uncertain. The CDR3 has 15 residues. In germline, CDR1 is SEHNR, CDR2 FQNEAQ (reference sequence). V lost 0 bases and J 3 bases, leaving 12 bases between the germline ends. Looking up the rest from reference TRBV7-9 and TRBJ2-7 gives the full variable domain: DTGVSQNPRHKITKRGQNVTFRCDPISEHNRLYWYRQTLGQGPEFLTYFQNEAQLEKSRLLSDRFSAERPKGSFSTLEIQRTEQGDSAMYLCASSLASGRVYEQYFGPGTRLTVT.

This clonotype was seen more than once but under ten times. The CDR3 DNA reads TGTGCCAGCAGTTACCCTCCCGGCGGGAGGGGCTCCTACAATGAGCAGTTCTTC. It codes for CASSYPPGGRGSYNEQFF. The chain joins TRBV6-2 or TRBV6-3 to TRBJ2-1; 9 bases line up with TRBD2. The CDR3 is 18 residues long. The germline CDR1 and CDR2 sequences are MNHEY and SVGEGT. V dropped 2 bases and J dropped 0; count of bases not matched to a gene: 8.